A single sample is the source of the 14 T cell receptor beta chains below, sequenced in a study of cytomegalovirus exposure and HLA in healthy donors. PCR was performed using 60 Vbeta and 13 Jbeta primers. TCRdb's table, derived via immunoSEQ multiplex PCR, lists solely in-frame clones and lacks some. The sample comprises some 45,000 clones, about 78% of which are singletons, and 3.4% rests with the top ten. Sequencing was performed on PBMCs. These receptors originate from a woman in her 30s in good health and CMV-seronegative.

This chain joins TRBV5-1 and TRBJ2-5, with 10 nucleotides matching TRBD1. This CDR3 contains 14 residues. V trimming: 0 bases; J trimming: 7 bases; junction bases outside the gene matches: 3. From germline, CDR1 is SGHRS and CDR2 YFSETQ. The DNA of the CDR3 is TGCGCCAGCAGCTTGGCAGGACAGGGGGTGACCCAGTACTTC. Protein: CASSLAGQGVTQYF.

The chain carries TRBV30 and TRBJ2-5; the match to TRBD1 covers 8 bases. Near its end, the DNA agrees better with TRBJ2-7, so the J call may be wrong. The CDR3 is made up of 17 amino acids. The germline V gene has CDR1 GTSNPN and CDR2 SVGIG (reference sequence). The chain's CDR3 is CAWSPPLWDRTTYEQYF. CDR3 coding DNA: TGTGCCTGGAGTCCCCCTTTATGGGACAGGACTACCTACGAGCAGTACTTC.

This clone was seen a few times. This chain uses TRBV11-2 with TRBJ2-2; TRBD1 aligns across 10 bases. This CDR3 contains 14 residues. The J segment lost 6 bases and the V segment lost 4 bases, leaving 2 bases of the junction unmatched. Per the germline V gene, CDR1 is SGHAT and CDR2 is FQNNGV. CDR3 protein: CASSSDRGPGELFF. As DNA, the CDR3 is TGTGCCAGCAGCTCTGACAGGGGGCCCGGGGAGCTGTTTTTT.

Relative to its sample, this clone is medium-sized. The gene calls are TRBV6-1 and TRBJ2-1, with 9 bases lining up with TRBD2. The CDR3 loop spans 15 amino acids. Germline CDR1 MNHNS, CDR2 SASEGT. V dropped 3 bases and J dropped 6; count of bases not matched to a gene: 6. This CDR3 reads CASSEKVAGANEQFF. CDR3 bases: TGTGCCAGCAGTGAGAAGGTAGCGGGGGCCAATGAGCAGTTCTTC.

This chain connects TRBV27 to TRBJ1-2; 7 bases map to TRBD1. The CDR3 has 12 amino acids. Germline loops: CDR1 MNHEY, CDR2 SMNVEV (reference sequence). After removal of 4 bases from V and 7 bases from J, the junction contained 3 bases not matched to a gene. The chain's CDR3 is CASSSNRGGYTF. The CDR3 DNA reads as TGTGCCAGCAGTTCCAACAGGGGTGGCTACACCTTC.

The V call is TRBV25-1, the J call TRBJ2-7, with D perhaps matching TRBD2 (7 bases). V was shortened by 6 bases and J by 2 bases, with 17 bases between the two germline ends. The germline CDR1 and CDR2 sequences are MGHDK and SYGVNS. The CDR3 is 15 amino acids. In nucleotides, the CDR3 is TGTGCCAGCAGGGCTTGGGGGGGGGCTACCTACGAGCAGTACTTC. Translating gives CASRAWGGATYEQYF.

The chain carries TRBV2 and TRBJ2-7; D is unresolved. Germline CDR1 and CDR2: SNHLY and FYNNEI. V gave up 4 bases and J gave up 4 bases, with 5 bases separating them. The CDR3 contains 11 residues. The CDR3 region is CASSGRYEQYF. CDR3 nucleotides: TGTGCCAGCAGTGGCCGGTACGAGCAGTACTTC.

The chain employs TRBV7-7 and TRBJ2-2; possible D gene TRBD1, 6 bases. The ends were cut back, 1 base at V and 0 bases at J, with 9 bases in the middle. The CDR3 has 16 residues. Germline V CDR1 and CDR2: SSHAT, FNYEAQ (reference sequence). CDR3 sequence reads: CASSLGTVTNTGELFF. The DNA for the CDR3 is TGTGCCAGCAGCTTAGGGACAGTAACGAACACCGGGGAGCTGTTTTTT.

The V and J genes are TRBV28 and TRBJ2-5; no firm D call. The CDR3 runs to 12 residues. The V gene's germline CDR1 is MDHEN and CDR2 SYDVKM. V lost 4 bases and J 1 base, leaving 4 bases between the germline ends. The CDR3 loop is CASSSSQETQYF. The CDR3 bases are TGTGCCAGCAGTTCTTCCCAAGAGACCCAGTACTTC.

In this sample, this clone turned up a few times. The chain carries TRBV27 and TRBJ2-1; tentatively, D is TRBD1 (6 bases). Trimming removed 6 bases from V and 8 bases from J, with 14 bases in between. CDR1 is MNHEY and CDR2 is SMNVEV in the germline V gene (reference sequence). The CDR3 is made up of 13 amino acids. The CDR3 protein is CASRLQGYDEQFF. The CDR3 DNA follows: TGTGCCAGCAGACTACAGGGTTACGATGAGCAGTTCTTC.

This clone came up a few times. The chain links TRBV29-1 to TRBJ2-1; TRBD2 aligns across 11 bases. Trimming removed 4 bases from V and 6 bases from J; junction bases left unmatched: 2. The germline V gene has CDR1 SQVTM and CDR2 ANQGSEA. This CDR3 has 13 amino acids. CDR3: CSVVSGGANEQFF. In nucleotides, the CDR3 is TGCAGCGTTGTTAGCGGGGGGGCCAATGAGCAGTTCTTC.

As to this clone: One junction end disagrees with the germline gene, perhaps due to a read error. The chain employs TRBV30 and TRBJ2-7; no clear D. The length of the CDR3 is 11 residues. Germline CDR1 reads GTSNPN; CDR2 reads SVGIG (reference sequence). The CDR3 nucleotides read TGTGCCTGGACTACGTCCTACGCGCAGTACTTC. Protein: CAWTTSYAQYF.

Concerning this clone itself: A junction end diverges from the germline sequence, so it may reflect a read error. This chain connects TRBV6-5 to TRBJ2-7; 8 bases line up with TRBD1. From germline, CDR1 is MNHEY and CDR2 SVGAGI. The CDR3 length is 14 residues. The CDR3, as DNA: TGTGCCAGCAGGCGGACAGGGCAAACCTACGGGCAGTACTTC. Protein product: CASRRTGQTYGQYF.

The DNA of the CDR3 is TGCGCCAGCAGCCAAGACAGTGGCCTAGCGGCAGGCACAGATACGCAGTATTTT. Residues: CASSQDSGLAAGTDTQYF. The chain links TRBV4-1 to TRBJ2-3; 7 nucleotides agree with TRBD2. The CDR3 runs to 18 residues. From germline, CDR1 is MGHRA and CDR2 YSYEKL. With V trimmed by 0 bases and J by 1 base, 10 bases remained unmatched.